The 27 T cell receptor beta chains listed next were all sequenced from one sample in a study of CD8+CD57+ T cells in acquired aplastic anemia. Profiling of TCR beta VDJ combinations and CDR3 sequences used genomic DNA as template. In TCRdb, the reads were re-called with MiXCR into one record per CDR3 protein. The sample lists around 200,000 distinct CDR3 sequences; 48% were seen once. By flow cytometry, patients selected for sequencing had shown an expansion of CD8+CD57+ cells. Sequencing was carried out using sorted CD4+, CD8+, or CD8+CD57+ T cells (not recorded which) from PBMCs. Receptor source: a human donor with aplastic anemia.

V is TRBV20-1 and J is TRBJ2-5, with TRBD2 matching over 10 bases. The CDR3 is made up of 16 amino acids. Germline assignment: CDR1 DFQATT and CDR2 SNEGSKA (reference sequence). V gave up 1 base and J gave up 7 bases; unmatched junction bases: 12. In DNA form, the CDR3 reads TGCAGTGCTAGAGTCCCCCCCACTAGCGGGAAGGGGACCCAGTACTTC. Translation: CSARVPPTSGKGTQYF.

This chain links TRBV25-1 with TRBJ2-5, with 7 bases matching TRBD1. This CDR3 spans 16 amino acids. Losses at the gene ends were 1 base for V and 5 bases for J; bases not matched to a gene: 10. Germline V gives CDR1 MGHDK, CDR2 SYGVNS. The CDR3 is CASSELAGGLRETQYF. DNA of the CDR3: TGTGCCAGCAGTGAATTGGCAGGGGGTCTACGGGAGACCCAGTACTTC.

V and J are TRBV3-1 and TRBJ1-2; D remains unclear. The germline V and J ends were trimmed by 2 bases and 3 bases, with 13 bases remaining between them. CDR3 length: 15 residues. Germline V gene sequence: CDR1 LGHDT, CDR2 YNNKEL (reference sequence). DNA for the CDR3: TGTGCCAGCAGCCAAAACAATGGCTTTCACTATGGCTACACCTTC. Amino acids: CASSQNNGFHYGYTF.

The chain's CDR3 is CASISWTLSSYEQYF. In DNA form, the CDR3 reads TGTGCCAGCATATCTTGGACACTTAGCTCCTACGAGCAGTACTTC. V and J are TRBV2 and TRBJ2-7; D is perhaps TRBD1 (5 bases). Deletions cut 7 bases from V and 0 bases from J, with 16 bases between. The CDR3 loop spans 15 amino acids. CDR1 is SNHLY, CDR2 FYNNEI, per germline.

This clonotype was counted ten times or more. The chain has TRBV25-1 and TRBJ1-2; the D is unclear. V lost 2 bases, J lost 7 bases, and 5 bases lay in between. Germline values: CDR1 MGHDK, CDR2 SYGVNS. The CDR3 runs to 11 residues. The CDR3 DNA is TGTGCCAGCAGTGAAAACAGTGGCTACACCTTC. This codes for CASSENSGYTF.

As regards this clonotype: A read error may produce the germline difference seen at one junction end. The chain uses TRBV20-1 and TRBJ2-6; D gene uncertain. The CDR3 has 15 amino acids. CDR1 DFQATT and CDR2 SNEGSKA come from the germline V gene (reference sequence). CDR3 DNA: TGCAGTGCGAGAGGCACTTTCTCTGGGGCCAACGTCCTGACTTTC. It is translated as CSARGTFSGANVLTF.

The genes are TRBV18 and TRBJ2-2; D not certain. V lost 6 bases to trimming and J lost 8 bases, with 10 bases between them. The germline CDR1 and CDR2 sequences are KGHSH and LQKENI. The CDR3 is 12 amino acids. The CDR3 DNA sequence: TGTGCCAGCTCCCCTGTCGTTGGGGAGCTGTTTTTT. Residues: CASSPVVGELFF.

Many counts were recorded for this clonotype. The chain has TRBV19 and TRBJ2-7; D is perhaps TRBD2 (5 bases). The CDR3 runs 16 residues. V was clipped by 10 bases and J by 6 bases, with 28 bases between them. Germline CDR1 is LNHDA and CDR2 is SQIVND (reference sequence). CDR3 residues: CATADSLDRPTVEQYF. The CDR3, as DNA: TGTGCCACCGCGGACTCACTCGATCGACCTACGGTCGAGCAGTACTTC.

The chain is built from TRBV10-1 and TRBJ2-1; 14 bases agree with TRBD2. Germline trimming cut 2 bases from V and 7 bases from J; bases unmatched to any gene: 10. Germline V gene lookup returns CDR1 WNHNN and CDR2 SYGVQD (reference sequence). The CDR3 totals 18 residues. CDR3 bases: TGCGCCAGCAGTGAGATTCCGACTAGCGGGAGGGCCTTAAATGAGCAGTTCTTC. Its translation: CASSEIPTSGRALNEQFF.

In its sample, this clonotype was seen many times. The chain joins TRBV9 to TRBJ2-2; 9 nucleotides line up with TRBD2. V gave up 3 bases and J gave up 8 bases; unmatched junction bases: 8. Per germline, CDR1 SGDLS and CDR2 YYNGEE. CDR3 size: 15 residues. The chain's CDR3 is CASSAIAGDMGELFF. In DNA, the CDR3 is TGTGCCAGCAGCGCCATAGCGGGAGATATGGGGGAGCTGTTTTTT.

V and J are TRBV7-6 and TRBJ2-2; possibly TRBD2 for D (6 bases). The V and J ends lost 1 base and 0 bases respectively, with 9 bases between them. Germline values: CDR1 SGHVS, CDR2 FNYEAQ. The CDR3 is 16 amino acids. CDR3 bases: TGTGCCAGCAGCTTAGAGTGGGGGGCGAACACCGGGGAGCTGTTTTTT. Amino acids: CASSLEWGANTGELFF.

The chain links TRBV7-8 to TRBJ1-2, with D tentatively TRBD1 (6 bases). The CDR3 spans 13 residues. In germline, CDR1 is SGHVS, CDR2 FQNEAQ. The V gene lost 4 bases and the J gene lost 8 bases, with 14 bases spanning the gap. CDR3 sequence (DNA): TGTGCCAGCAGCTCAAAGGACAGTAAAGGCTACACCTTC. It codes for CASSSKDSKGYTF.

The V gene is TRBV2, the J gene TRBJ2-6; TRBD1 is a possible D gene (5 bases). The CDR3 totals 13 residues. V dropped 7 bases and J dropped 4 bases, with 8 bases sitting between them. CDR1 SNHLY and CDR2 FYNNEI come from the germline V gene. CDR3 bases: TGTGCCAGCACTGGGGCAGGGGCCAACGTCCTGACTTTC. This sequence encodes CASTGAGANVLTF.

In DNA, the CDR3 is TGTGCCACCAGTGCACTAAGGGGGCCTGAAGAGGATACGCAGTATTTT. Translation gives CATSALRGPEEDTQYF. The chain combines TRBV24-1 with TRBJ2-3; 7 positions match TRBD1. The ends lost 5 bases at V and 6 bases at J; junction bases unmatched: 13. Germline assignment: CDR1 KGHDR and CDR2 SFDVKD. The CDR3 runs to 16 residues.

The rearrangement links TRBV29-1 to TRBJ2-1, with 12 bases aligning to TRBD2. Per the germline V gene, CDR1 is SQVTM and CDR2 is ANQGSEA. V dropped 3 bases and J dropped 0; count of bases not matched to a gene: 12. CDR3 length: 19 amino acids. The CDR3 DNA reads TGCAGCGTTGACGCAACTAGCGGGAGGTCGACAAGCTCCTACAATGAGCAGTTCTTC. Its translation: CSVDATSGRSTSSYNEQFF.

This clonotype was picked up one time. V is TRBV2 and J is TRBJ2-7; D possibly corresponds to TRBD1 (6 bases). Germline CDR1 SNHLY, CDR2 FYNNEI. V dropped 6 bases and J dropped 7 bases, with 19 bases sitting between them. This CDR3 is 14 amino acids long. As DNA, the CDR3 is TGTGCCAGCAGGTACCGGGACATTGAGGGGGAGCAGTACTTC. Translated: CASRYRDIEGEQYF. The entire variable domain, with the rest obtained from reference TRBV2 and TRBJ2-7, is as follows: EPEVTQTPSHQVTQMGQEVILRCVPISNHLYFYWYRQILGQKVEFLVSFYNNEISEKSEIFDDQFSVERPDGSNFTLKIRSTKLEDSAMYFCASRYRDIEGEQYFGPGTRLTVT.

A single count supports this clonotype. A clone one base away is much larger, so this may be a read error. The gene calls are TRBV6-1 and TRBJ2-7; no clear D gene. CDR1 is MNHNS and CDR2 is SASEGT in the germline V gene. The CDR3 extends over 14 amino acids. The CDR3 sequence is CASSSGRNTYEQCF. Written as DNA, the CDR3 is TGTGCCAGCAGCTCTGGACGGAATACCTACGAGCAGTGCTTC.

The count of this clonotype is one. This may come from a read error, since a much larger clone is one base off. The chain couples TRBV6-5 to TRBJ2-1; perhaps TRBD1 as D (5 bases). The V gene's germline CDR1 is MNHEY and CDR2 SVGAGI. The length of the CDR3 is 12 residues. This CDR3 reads CASSYRQGEQSF. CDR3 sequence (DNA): TGTGCCAGCAGTTACAGGCAGGGCGAGCAGTCCTTC.

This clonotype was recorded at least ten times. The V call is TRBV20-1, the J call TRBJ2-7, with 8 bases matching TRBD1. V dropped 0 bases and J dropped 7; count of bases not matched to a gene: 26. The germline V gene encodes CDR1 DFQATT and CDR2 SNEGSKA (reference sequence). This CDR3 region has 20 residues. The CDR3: CSARDRSRQGYWRSRGEQYF. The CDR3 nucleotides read TGCAGTGCTAGAGATCGGTCAAGACAGGGGTATTGGCGGAGCCGCGGGGAGCAGTACTTC.

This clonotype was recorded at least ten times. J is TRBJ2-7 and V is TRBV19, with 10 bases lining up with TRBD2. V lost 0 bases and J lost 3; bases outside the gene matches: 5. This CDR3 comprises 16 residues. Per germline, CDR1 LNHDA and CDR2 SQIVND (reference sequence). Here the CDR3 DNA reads TGTGCCAGTAGTATAGATCATACTAGCGGGATCTACGAGCAGTACTTC. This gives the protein CASSIDHTSGIYEQYF. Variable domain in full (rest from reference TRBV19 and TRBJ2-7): DGGITQSPKYLFRKEGQNVTLSCEQNLNHDAMYWYRQDPGQGLRLIYYSQIVNDFQKGDIAEGYSVSREKKESFPLTVTSAQKNPTAFYLCASSIDHTSGIYEQYFGPGTRLTVT.

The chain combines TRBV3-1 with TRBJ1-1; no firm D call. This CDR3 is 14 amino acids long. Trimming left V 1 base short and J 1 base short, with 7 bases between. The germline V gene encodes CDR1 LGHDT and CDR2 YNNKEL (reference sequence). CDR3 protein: CASSQGSENTEAFF. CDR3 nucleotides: TGTGCCAGCAGCCAAGGATCAGAGAACACTGAAGCTTTCTTT.

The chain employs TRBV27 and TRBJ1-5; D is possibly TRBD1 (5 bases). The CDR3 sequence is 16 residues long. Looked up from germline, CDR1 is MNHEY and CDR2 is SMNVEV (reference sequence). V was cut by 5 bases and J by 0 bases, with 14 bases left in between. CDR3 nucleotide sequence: TGTGCCAGCAGTCCCAATGGGGGAAATAGCAATCAGCCCCAGCATTTT. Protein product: CASSPNGGNSNQPQHF.

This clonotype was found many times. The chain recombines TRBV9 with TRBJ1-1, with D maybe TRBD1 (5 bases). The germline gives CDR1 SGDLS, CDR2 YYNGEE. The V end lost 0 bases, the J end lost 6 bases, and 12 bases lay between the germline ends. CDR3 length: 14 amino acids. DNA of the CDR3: TGTGCCAGCAGCGTAGCTCCAAGGACACCTGAAGCTTTCTTT. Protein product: CASSVAPRTPEAFF.

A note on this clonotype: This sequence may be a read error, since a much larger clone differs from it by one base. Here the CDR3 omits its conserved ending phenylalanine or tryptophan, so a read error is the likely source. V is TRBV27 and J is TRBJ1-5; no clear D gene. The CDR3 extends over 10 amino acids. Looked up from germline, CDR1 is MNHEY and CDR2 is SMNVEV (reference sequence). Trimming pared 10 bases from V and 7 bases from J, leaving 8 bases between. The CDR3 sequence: CATGRQPQHS. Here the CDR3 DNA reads TGTGCCACTGGGAGGCAGCCCCAGCATTCT.

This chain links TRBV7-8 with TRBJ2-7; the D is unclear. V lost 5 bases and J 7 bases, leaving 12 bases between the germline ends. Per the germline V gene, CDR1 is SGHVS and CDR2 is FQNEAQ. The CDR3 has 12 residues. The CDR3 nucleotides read TGTGCCAGCAGCCCTTATCCTGGAGAGCAGTACTTC. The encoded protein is CASSPYPGEQYF.

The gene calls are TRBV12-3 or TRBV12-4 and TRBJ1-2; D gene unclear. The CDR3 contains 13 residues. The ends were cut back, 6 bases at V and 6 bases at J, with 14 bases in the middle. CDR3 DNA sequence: TGTGCCAGCAGACCACAAGCGAAAGATGGCTACACCTTC. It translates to CASRPQAKDGYTF.

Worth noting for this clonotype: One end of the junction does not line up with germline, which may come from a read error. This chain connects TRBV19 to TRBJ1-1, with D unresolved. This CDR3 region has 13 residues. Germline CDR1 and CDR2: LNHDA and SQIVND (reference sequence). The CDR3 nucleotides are TGTGCCAGTAGTCCCCATAAGTACACTGAAGCTTCCTTT. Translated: CASSPHKYTEASF.